A selection of T cell receptor beta chains follows, all from one sample in a study of cytomegalovirus exposure and HLA in healthy donors. Repertoires were generated with immunoSEQ multiplex PCR, while TCRdb's copy carries only in-frame clones and drops some. The sample lists 81,000 or so clones; 77% were seen once. The specimen was PBMCs. The receptors were gathered from a man in his fifties or sixties in good health and CMV-seropositive. CDR3s leave out the opening cysteine and the closing phenylalanine or tryptophan. Each record gives: CDR3 protein, J gene, clone size, V gene. The size entry is marked missing in some rows and otherwise reads once, few, many or a size class.

CDR3aa: ASSLDRENSQY
j_gene: TRBJ2-4
abundance: .
v_gene: TRBV7-6

CDR3aa: ASSLGQGSQPQH
j_gene: TRBJ1-5
abundance: once
v_gene: TRBV5-1

CDR3aa: AWHPQGGRLDEQY
j_gene: TRBJ2-7
abundance: .
v_gene: TRBV30

CDR3aa: ASSAAGTSGKNIQY
j_gene: TRBJ2-4
abundance: .
v_gene: TRBV7-2

CDR3aa: ASGAVGFGGRSTDTQY
j_gene: TRBJ2-3
abundance: .
v_gene: TRBV12-5

CDR3aa: SSSSIRLAGEGIRTY
j_gene: TRBJ2-3
abundance: .
v_gene: TRBV7-9

CDR3aa: ASSEFTGRTDTQY
j_gene: TRBJ2-3
abundance: .
v_gene: TRBV25-1

CDR3aa: ASSQEAGGRIYEQY
j_gene: TRBJ2-7
abundance: .
v_gene: TRBV4-1

CDR3aa: ASRPGLLTNTGELF
j_gene: TRBJ2-2
abundance: .
v_gene: TRBV4-1

CDR3aa: ASSEGVGTGAFEQY
j_gene: TRBJ2-7
abundance: .
v_gene: TRBV2

CDR3aa: ASVQAGSYEQY
j_gene: TRBJ2-7
abundance: .
v_gene: TRBV11-3

CDR3aa: ATSRGGVHFFVA
j_gene: TRBJ1-2
abundance: .
v_gene: TRBV15

CDR3aa: ASSLGQGAYEQY
j_gene: TRBJ2-7
abundance: .
v_gene: TRBV7-2

CDR3aa: ASSYSRHLAYGYT
j_gene: TRBJ1-2
abundance: .
v_gene: TRBV6-5

CDR3aa: SEGGGGNYGYT
j_gene: TRBJ1-2
abundance: few
v_gene: TRBV29-1